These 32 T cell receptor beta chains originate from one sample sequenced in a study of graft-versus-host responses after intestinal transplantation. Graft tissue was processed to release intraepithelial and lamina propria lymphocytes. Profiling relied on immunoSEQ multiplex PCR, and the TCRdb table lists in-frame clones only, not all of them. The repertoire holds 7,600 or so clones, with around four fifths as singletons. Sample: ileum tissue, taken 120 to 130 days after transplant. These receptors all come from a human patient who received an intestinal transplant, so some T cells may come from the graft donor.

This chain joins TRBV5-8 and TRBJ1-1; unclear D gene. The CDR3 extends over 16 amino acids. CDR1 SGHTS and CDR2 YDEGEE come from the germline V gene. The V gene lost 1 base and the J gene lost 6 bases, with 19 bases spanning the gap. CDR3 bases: TGTGCCAGCAGCTTGTTACAGACCCTGGGGAGCGCTGAAGCTTTCTTT. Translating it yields CASSLLQTLGSAEAFF. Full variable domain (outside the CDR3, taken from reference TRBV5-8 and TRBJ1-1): EAGVTQSPTHLIKTRGQQATLRCSPISGHTSVYWYQQALGLGLQFLLWYDEGEERNRGNFPPRFSGRQFPNYSSELNVNALELEDSALYLCASSLLQTLGSAEAFFGQGTRLTVV.

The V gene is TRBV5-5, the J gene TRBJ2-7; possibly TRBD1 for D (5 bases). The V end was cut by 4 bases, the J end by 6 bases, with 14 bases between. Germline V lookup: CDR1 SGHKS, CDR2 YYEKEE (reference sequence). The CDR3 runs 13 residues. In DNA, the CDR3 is TGTGCCAGCAGCCGTACCACAGGTAGCGAGCAGTACTTC. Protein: CASSRTTGSEQYF.

CDR3 sequence reads: CASSEVLYSNQPQHF. CDR3 nucleotide sequence: TGTGCCAGCAGCGAAGTGCTATATAGCAATCAGCCCCAGCATTTT. The rearrangement joins TRBV21-1 to TRBJ1-5. TRBV21-1 corresponds to a pseudogene. This CDR3 comprises 15 residues.

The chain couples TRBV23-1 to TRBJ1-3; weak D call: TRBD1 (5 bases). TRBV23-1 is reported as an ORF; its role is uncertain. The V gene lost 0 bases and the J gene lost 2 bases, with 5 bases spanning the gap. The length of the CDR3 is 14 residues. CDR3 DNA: TGCGCCAGCAGTCAATCGGGGGCTGGAAACACCATATATTTT. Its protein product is CASSQSGAGNTIYF.

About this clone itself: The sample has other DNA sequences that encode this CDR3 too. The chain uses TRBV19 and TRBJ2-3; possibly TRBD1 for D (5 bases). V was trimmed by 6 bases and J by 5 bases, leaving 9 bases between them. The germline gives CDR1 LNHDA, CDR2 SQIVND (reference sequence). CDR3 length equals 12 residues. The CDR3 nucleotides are TGTGCCAGTAGCCTCCAGGGAGATACGCAGTATTTT. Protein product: CASSLQGDTQYF. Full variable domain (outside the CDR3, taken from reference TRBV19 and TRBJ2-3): DGGITQSPKYLFRKEGQNVTLSCEQNLNHDAMYWYRQDPGQGLRLIYYSQIVNDFQKGDIAEGYSVSREKKESFPLTVTSAQKNPTAFYLCASSLQGDTQYFGPGTRLTVL.

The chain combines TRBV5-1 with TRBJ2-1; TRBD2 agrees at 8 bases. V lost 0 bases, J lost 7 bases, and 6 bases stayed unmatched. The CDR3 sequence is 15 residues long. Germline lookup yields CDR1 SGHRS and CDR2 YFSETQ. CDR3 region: CASSLVASGPNEQFF. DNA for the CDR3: TGCGCCAGCAGCTTGGTGGCTAGCGGGCCTAATGAGCAGTTCTTC.

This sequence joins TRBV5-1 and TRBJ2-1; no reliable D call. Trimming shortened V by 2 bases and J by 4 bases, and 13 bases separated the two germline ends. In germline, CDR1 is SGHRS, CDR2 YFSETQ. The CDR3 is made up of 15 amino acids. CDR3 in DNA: TGCGCCAGCAGCTTTGGGCTGAATTTTTACAATGAGCAGTTCTTC. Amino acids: CASSFGLNFYNEQFF.

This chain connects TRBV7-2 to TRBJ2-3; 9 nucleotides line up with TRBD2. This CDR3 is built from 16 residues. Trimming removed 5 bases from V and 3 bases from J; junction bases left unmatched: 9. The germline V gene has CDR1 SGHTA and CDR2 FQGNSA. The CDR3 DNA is TGTGCCAGCAGCGTAGGGATCGCGGGGGGGACAGATACGCAGTATTTT. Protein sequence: CASSVGIAGGTDTQYF.

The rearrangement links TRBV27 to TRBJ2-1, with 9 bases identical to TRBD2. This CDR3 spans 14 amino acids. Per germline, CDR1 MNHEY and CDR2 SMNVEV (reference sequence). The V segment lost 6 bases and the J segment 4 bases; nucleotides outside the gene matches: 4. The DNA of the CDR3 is TGTGCCAGCAGACTAGCGGGCGTTTACAATGAGCAGTTCTTC. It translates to CASRLAGVYNEQFF.

The CDR3 sequence: CASAGGGATNEKLFF. Written as DNA, the CDR3 is TGTGCCAGCGCGGGAGGGGGGGCAACTAATGAAAAACTGTTTTTT. The chain is built from TRBV7-9 and TRBJ1-4; D is possibly TRBD1 (6 bases). The CDR3 runs 15 residues. V lost 8 bases and J lost 0, with 13 bases in between. The V gene's germline CDR1 is SEHNR and CDR2 FQNEAQ (reference sequence).

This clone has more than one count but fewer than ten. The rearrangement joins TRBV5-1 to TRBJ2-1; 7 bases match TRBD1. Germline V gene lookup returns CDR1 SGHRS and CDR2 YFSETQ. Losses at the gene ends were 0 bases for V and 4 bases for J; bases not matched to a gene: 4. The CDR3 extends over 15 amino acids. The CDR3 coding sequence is TGCGCCAGCAGCTTGGAAGGGACAGAATACAATGAGCAGTTCTTC. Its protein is CASSLEGTEYNEQFF.

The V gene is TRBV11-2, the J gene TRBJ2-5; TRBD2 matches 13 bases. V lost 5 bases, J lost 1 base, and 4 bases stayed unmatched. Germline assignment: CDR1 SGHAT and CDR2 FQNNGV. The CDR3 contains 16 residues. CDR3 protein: CASSPGLAGVQETQYF. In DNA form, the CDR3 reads TGTGCCAGCAGCCCTGGACTAGCGGGAGTCCAAGAGACCCAGTACTTC.

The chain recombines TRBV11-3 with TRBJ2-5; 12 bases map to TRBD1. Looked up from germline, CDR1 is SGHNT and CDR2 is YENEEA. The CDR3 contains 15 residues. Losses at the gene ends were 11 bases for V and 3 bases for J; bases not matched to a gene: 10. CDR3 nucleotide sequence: TGTGCCCCCTCCCCGGGACAGGGGGCTGAAGAGACCCAGTACTTC. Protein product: CAPSPGQGAEETQYF.

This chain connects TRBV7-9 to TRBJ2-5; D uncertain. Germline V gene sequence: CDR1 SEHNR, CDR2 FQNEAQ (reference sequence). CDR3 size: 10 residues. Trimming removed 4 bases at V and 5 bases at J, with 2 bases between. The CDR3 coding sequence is TGTGCCAGCAGCTCGGAGACCCAGTACTTC. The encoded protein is CASSSETQYF.

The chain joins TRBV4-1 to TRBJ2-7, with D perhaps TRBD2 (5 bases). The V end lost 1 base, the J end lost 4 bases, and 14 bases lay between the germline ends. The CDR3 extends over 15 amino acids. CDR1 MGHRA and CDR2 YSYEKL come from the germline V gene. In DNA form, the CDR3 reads TGCGCCAGCAGCCAAGCCGCAACAACGGGGTACGAGCAGTACTTC. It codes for CASSQAATTGYEQYF.

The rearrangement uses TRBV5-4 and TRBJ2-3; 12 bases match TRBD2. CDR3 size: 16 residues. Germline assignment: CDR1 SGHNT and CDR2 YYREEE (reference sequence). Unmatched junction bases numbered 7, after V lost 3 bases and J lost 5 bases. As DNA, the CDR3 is TGTGCCAGCAGCTCTACCCTAGCGGGAGGGTTAGATACGCAGTATTTT. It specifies CASSSTLAGGLDTQYF. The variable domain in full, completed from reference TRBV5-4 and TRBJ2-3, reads ETGVTQSPTHLIKTRGQQVTLRCSSQSGHNTVSWYQQALGQGPQFIFQYYREEENGRGNFPPRFSGLQFPNYSSELNVNALELDDSALYLCASSSTLAGGLDTQYFGPGTRLTVL.

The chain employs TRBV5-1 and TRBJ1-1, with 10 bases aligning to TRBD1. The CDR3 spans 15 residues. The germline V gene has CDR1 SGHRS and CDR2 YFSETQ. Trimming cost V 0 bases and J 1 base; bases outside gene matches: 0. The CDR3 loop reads CASSLGDRGNTEAFF. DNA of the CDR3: TGCGCCAGCAGCTTGGGGGACAGGGGGAACACTGAAGCTTTCTTT.

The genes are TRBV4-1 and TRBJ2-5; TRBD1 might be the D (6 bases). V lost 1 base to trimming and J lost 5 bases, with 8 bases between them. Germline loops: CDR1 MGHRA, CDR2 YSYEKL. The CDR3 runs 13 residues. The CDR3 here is CASSQGTDETQYF. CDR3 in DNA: TGCGCCAGCAGCCAAGGGACAGACGAGACCCAGTACTTC.

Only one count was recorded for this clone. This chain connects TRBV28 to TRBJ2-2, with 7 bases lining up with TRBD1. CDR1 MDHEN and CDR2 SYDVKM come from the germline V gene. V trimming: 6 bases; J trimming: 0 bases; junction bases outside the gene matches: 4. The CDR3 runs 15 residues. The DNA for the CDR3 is TGTGCCAGCAGCCACGGGACAGCGAACACCGGGGAGCTGTTTTTT. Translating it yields CASSHGTANTGELFF. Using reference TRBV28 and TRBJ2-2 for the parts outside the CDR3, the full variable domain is DVKVTQSSRYLVKRTGEKVFLECVQDMDHENMFWYRQDPGLGLRLIYFSYDVKMKEKGDIPEGYSVSREKKERFSLILESASTNQTSMYLCASSHGTANTGELFFGEGSRLTVL.

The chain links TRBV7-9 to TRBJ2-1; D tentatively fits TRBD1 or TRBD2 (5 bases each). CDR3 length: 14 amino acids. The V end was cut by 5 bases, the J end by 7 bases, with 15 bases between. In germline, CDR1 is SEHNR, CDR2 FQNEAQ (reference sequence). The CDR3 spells CASSTVGVGNEQFF. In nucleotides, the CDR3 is TGTGCCAGCAGCACGGTGGGGGTTGGTAATGAGCAGTTCTTC.

The DNA for the CDR3 is TGTGCCTGGTCATCAGGGGGCGGGGAGCTGTTTTTT. As protein: CAWSSGGGELFF. The chain employs TRBV30 and TRBJ2-2; the match to TRBD1 covers 7 bases. V lost 5 bases and J lost 7; bases outside the gene matches: 4. The CDR3 is 12 amino acids. Germline-derived CDR1 and CDR2 are GTSNPN and SVGIG (reference sequence).

CDR3 DNA sequence: TGTGCCAGCAGCGTATTGGGAAATAGCAATCAGCCCCAGCATTTT. Its translation: CASSVLGNSNQPQHF. This rearrangement joins TRBV9 to TRBJ1-5; the D is unclear. V was cut by 1 base and J by 0 bases, with 8 bases left in between. The CDR3 is made up of 15 amino acids. Germline CDR1 SGDLS, CDR2 YYNGEE. Drawing the rest from reference TRBV9 and TRBJ1-5, the complete variable domain is DSGVTQTPKHLITATGQRVTLRCSPRSGDLSVYWYQQSLDQGLQFLIQYYNGEERAKGNILERFSAQQFPDLHSELNLSSLELGDSALYFCASSVLGNSNQPQHFGDGTRLSIL.

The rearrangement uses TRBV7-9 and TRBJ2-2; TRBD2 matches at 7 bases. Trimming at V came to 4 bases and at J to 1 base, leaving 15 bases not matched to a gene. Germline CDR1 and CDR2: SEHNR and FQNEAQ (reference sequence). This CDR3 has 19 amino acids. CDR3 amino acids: CASSSNIPQAGRNTGELFF. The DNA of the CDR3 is TGTGCCAGCAGCTCCAATATACCCCAAGCGGGAAGGAACACCGGGGAGCTGTTTTTT.

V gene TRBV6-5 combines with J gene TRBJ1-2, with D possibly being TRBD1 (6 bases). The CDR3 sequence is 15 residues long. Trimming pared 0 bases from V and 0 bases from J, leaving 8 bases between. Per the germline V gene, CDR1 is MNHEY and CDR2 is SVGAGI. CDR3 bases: TGTGCCAGCAGTTACTCCGGGACAACTAACTATGGCTACACCTTC. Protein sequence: CASSYSGTTNYGYTF.

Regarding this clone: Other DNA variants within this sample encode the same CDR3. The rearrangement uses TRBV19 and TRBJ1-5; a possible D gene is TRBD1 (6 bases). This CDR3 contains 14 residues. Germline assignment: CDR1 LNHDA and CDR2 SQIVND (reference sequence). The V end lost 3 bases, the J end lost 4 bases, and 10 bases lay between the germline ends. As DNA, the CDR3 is TGTGCCAGTAGTATTGGGGGGCGGAATCAGCCCCAGCATTTT. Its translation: CASSIGGRNQPQHF.

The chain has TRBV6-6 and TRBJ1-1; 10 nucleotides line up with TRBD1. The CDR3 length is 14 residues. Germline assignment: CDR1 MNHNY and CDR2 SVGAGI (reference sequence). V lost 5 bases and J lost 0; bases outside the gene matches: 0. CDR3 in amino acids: CASSDRGLNTEAFF. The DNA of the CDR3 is TGTGCCAGCAGTGACAGGGGGCTGAACACTGAAGCTTTCTTT.

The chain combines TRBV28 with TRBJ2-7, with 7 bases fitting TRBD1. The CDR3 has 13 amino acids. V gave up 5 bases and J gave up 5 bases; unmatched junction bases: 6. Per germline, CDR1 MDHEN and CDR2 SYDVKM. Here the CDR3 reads CASSKGTVHEQYF. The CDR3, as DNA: TGTGCCAGCAGTAAAGGGACAGTCCACGAGCAGTACTTC.

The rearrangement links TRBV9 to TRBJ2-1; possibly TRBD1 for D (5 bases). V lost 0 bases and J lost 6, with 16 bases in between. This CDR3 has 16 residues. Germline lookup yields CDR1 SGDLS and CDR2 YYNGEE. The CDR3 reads CASSVGGRAGFNEQFF. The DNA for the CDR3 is TGTGCCAGCAGCGTAGGGGGCAGGGCCGGGTTCAATGAGCAGTTCTTC.

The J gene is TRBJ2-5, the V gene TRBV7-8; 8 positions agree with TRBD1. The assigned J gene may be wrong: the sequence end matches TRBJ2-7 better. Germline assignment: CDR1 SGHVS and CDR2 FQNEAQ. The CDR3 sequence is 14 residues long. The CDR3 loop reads CASSADRGSHEQYF. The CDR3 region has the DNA TGTGCCAGCAGCGCTGACAGGGGTAGCCACGAGCAGTACTTC.

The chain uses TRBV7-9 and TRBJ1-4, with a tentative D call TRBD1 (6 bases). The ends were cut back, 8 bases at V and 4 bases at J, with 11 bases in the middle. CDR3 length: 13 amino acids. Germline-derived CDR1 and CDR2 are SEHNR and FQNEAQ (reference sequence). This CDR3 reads CASDRDNNEKLFF. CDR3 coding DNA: TGTGCCAGCGACCGGGACAATAATGAAAAACTGTTTTTT. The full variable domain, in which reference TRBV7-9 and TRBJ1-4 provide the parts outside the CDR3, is DTGVSQNPRHKITKRGQNVTFRCDPISEHNRLYWYRQTLGQGPEFLTYFQNEAQLEKSRLLSDRFSAERPKGSFSTLEIQRTEQGDSAMYLCASDRDNNEKLFFGSGTQLSVL.

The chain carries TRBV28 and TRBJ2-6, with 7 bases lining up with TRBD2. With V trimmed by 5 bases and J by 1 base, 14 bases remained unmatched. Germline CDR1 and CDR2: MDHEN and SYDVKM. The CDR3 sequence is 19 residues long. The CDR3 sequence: CASSATTWGGPSGANVLTF. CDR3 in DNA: TGTGCCAGCAGTGCTACGACGTGGGGGGGACCGTCTGGGGCCAACGTCCTGACTTTC.

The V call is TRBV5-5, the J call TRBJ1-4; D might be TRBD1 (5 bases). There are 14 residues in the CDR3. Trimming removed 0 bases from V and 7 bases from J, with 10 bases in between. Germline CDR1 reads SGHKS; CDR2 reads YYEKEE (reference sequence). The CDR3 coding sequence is TGTGCCAGCAGCTTGGAATGGGGGAGTGAAAAACTGTTTTTT. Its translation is CASSLEWGSEKLFF.